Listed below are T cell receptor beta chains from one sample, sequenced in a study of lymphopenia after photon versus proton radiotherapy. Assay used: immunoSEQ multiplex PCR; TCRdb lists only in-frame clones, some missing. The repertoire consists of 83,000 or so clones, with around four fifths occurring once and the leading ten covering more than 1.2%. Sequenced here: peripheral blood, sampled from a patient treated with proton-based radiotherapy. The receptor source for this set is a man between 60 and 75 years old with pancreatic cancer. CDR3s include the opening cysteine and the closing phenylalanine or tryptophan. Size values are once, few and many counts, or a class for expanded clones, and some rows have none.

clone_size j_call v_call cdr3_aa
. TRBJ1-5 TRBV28 CASNPLRGLGQPQHF
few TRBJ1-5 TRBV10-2 CASRAQGENQPQHF
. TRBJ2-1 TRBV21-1 CASSKSTGSGFTKIYNEQFF
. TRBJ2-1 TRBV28 CASTNGGGVYNEQFF
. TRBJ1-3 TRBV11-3 CASSPGSRSAGNTIYF
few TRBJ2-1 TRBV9 CASSVGEGFEQFF
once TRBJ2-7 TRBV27 CASSLSMSGDSAGLGYEQYF
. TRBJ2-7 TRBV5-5 CASSFFGRKASYEQYF
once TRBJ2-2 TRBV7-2 CASSLFSTSGRADPGELFF
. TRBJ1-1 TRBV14 CASSQNLGRVAEAFF
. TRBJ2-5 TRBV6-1 CASRAGTGWRETQYF
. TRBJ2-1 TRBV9 CASSVEGTSGREFF
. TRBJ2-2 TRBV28 CASERTANTGELFF
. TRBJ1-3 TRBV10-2 CASRTGNTIYF
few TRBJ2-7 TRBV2 CASRPPGSDAAYEQYF
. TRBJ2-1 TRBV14 CASSRQVNNEQFF
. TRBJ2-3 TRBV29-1 CSASSGSTDTQYF
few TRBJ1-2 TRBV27 CASSQGSRTGWAGIYGYTF
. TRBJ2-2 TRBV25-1 CASSVAGELFF
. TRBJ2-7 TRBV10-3 CAISGPRELDEQYF